Described below is a single T cell receptor (beta chain) sequence and its context. This specimen belongs to a study of T cell responses to AZD1222 COVID-19 vaccine. This CDR3 has 13 residues. V was clipped by 3 bases and J by 3 bases, with 8 bases between them. CDR1 is KGHSH, CDR2 LQKENI, per germline. Assay: immunoSEQ multiplex PCR; the TCRdb copy retains only in-frame clones and omits some. Counted here are 100,000 to 120,000 clones, approximately 90% occurring once; the ten biggest clones make up under 10%. Specimen: peripheral blood, collected on day 0 of AZD1222 vaccination. This sequence joins TRBV18 and TRBJ1-1; a weak D match, TRBD1 (6 bases). The clonotype originates from an adult in good health. DNA for the CDR3: TGTGCCAGCTCACCGCAGGGGTACACTGAAGCTTTCTTT. It specifies CASSPQGYTEAFF.